A selection of T cell receptor beta chains follows, all from one sample in a study of PD-L1 blockade in urothelial cancer. Sequencing used immunoSEQ multiplex PCR; TCRdb keeps in-frame clones, though not all of them. The repertoire holds approximately 30,000 clones, with about nine tenths as singletons. This specimen was PBMCs, taken around atezolizumab (anti-PD-L1) treatment. These receptor sequences come from a man at least 80 years old with urothelial cancer. Each CDR3 is given with its conserved first and last residue. A D gene is named only where the DNA matches it firmly. Expanded clones are given a class, and other clones once, few, many or no size at all.

clone_size	v_call	j_call	d_call	cdr3_nt	cdr3_aa
.	TRBV5-4	TRBJ2-1	TRBD2	TGTGCCAGCAGCGGGGAAGGACTAGCGGGAGTGATCTACAATGAGCAGTTCTTC	CASSGEGLAGVIYNEQFF
.	TRBV11-3	TRBJ1-1	TRBD1	TGTGCCAGCAGCTTGCCCCGGGACAGGGGGCCCAAGGCGGAAACTGAAGCTTTCTTT	CASSLPRDRGPKAETEAFF
medium-sized	TRBV28	TRBJ1-2	TRBD1	TGTGCCAGCAGTTTATGGGGACAGGGAACTAACTATGGCTACACCTTC	CASSLWGQGTNYGYTF
.	TRBV6-6	TRBJ1-1	.	TGTGCCAGCAGTTTAGTGGTCGACACTGAAGCTTTCTTT	CASSLVVDTEAFF
.	TRBV5-3	TRBJ1-5	TRBD1	TGTGCCAGAAGGGTTGTAAGTAAGGGGGCGATGGATAGCAATCAGCCCCAGCATTTT	CARRVVSKGAMDSNQPQHF
.	TRBV28	TRBJ2-3	TRBD2	TGTGCCAGCAGCCACGGGCAAGCGGGAGGGGCAGATACGCAGTATTTT	CASSHGQAGGADTQYF
.	TRBV6-5	TRBJ2-7	TRBD2	TGTGCCGGCAGTTACCCAATAGCGGGAGTGCAGTACTTC	CAGSYPIAGVQYF
.	TRBV11-2	TRBJ2-7	TRBD2	TGTGCCAGCAGCTTAGATTACGGGGCGGGAGGCTACGAGCAGTACTTC	CASSLDYGAGGYEQYF
.	TRBV5-1	TRBJ2-1	TRBD2	TGCGCCAGCAGCTCGGGACTAGGACTAGCGAACTACAATGAGCAGTTCTTC	CASSSGLGLANYNEQFF
.	TRBV18	TRBJ1-1	.	TGTGCCACCGGGACTCAGAACACTGAAGCTTTCTTT	CATGTQNTEAFF
once	TRBV7-9	TRBJ2-7	.	TGTGCCAGCAGCCACCGGGTTCAGGGAAGTTCCTACGAGCAGTACTTC	CASSHRVQGSSYEQYF
.	TRBV5-4	TRBJ2-3	TRBD2	TGTGCCAGCAGTGCCCAGCGGGATACAGATACGCAGTATTTT	CASSAQRDTDTQYF
few	TRBV7-2	TRBJ1-1	.	TGTGCCAGCAGCCTTCCGGGACTGCAGAACACTGAAGCTTTCTTT	CASSLPGLQNTEAFF
large	TRBV10-3	TRBJ1-5	.	TGTGCCACGTACGAGGGAGCGAGCAATCAGCCCCAGCATTTT	CATYEGASNQPQHF
.	TRBV7-6	TRBJ1-4	.	TGTGCCAGCAGCCCCCGGGACTTATGGGATGAAAAACTGTTTTTT	CASSPRDLWDEKLFF
.	TRBV5-1	TRBJ2-1	TRBD2	TGCGCCAGCAGCTTGGCCACTAGCGGGCTACGATATATAAGCTCCTACAATGAGCAGTTCTTC	CASSLATSGLRYISSYNEQFF
once	TRBV27	TRBJ2-5	.	TGTGCCAGCAGTTCGGGGTGGGTGGAAGAGACCCAGTACTTC	CASSSGWVEETQYF
.	TRBV5-4	TRBJ2-6	TRBD2	TGTGCCAGCAGCCCCGGGAGGGTCTCTGGGGCCAACGTCCTGACTTTC	CASSPGRVSGANVLTF
.	TRBV25-1	TRBJ1-5	.	TGTGCCACCCCTCCAGGGGCGGATGGCAATCAGCCCCAGCATTTT	CATPPGADGNQPQHF
.	TRBV7-9	TRBJ1-1	TRBD1	TGTGCCAGCAGTGCCGGGACAGCCAAATCTGAAGCTTTCTTT	CASSAGTAKSEAFF
.	TRBV11-2	TRBJ2-7	.	TGTGCCAGCAGCTTAACAGGGCCCTACGAGCAGTACTTC	CASSLTGPYEQYF
.	TRBV2	TRBJ1-5	.	TGTGCCAGCAGCGCGTCGGTCGGCAATCAGCCCCAGCATTTT	CASSASVGNQPQHF
.	TRBV5-6	TRBJ2-1	.	TGTGCCAGCAGCTTGTTCGGTCAATACAATGAGCAGTTCTTC	CASSLFGQYNEQFF
.	TRBV30	TRBJ2-6	TRBD1	TGTGCCTGGATGGGGGAACAGGGGGTACGCTCTGGGGCCAACGTCCTGACTTTC	CAWMGEQGVRSGANVLTF
.	TRBV9	TRBJ2-5	TRBD1	TGTGCCAGCAGCGTAGAAGGAGGGACAGGGAGGGAGACCCAGTACTTC	CASSVEGGTGRETQYF
.	TRBV11-2	TRBJ2-5	TRBD1	TGTGCCAGCAGCTTATCGGGACAGGTCCTCAGGACCCAGTACTTC	CASSLSGQVLRTQYF
.	TRBV30	TRBJ2-3	.	TGTGCCTGGGTGCCTGGGGGCAAAAGCACAGATACGCAGTATTTT	CAWVPGGKSTDTQYF
few	TRBV6-6	TRBJ2-3	.	TGTGCCACTTGGACACCAGATACGCAGTATTTT	CATWTPDTQYF
.	TRBV11-2	TRBJ2-5	TRBD1	TGTGCCAGCAGCTTAGCCGGACAGGGAGACGAAGAGACCCAGTACTTC	CASSLAGQGDEETQYF
.	TRBV5-5	TRBJ2-5	.	TGTGCCAGCGTTGGACAGTTCCAAGAGACCCAGTACTTC	CASVGQFQETQYF
.	TRBV7-2	TRBJ2-5	.	TGTGCCAGCAGTACCGTGGGGGGAGAGACCCAGTACTTC	CASSTVGGETQYF
.	TRBV25-1	TRBJ1-2	.	TGTGCCAGCAGTGCCGGGACTCTCTATGGCTACACCTTC	CASSAGTLYGYTF